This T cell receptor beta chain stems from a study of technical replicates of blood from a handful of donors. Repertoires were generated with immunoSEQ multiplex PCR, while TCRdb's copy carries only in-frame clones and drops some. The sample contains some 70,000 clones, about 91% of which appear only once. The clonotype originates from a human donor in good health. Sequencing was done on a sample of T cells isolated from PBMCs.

In DNA, the CDR3 is TGTGCCAGCAGTTACCTTGGGACAGCGAACACTGAAGCTTTCTTT. It is translated as CASSYLGTANTEAFF. The chain carries TRBV6-6 and TRBJ1-1, with TRBD1 matching 7 bases. The V and J ends lost 2 bases and 1 base, in that order; junction bases with no gene match: 4. The CDR3 has 15 amino acids. Per the germline V gene, CDR1 is MNHNY and CDR2 is SVGAGI (reference sequence).